Included here is one T cell receptor beta chain sequence, with context. This clone's antigen is unknown. Base qualities are not recorded, but no much larger clone differs from it by a single base. The source of the sample is a study of blood T cell repertoires in COVID-19 (dated by TCRdb to 2020 to 2021). For context, the study as a whole: Samples covering the acute and convalescent phases of COVID-19 were provided by collaborators in the United States, Italy and Spain. The repertoires were released in a freely available public database intended as a resource for research on the immune response to SARS-CoV-2. Where HLA class I and class II types were available, the types were taken from metadata supplied by the sample provider, not from assay-based typing. The prospective study material was composed of cDNA or gDNA derived from T cells, B-cell-depleted T cells, or PBMCs. Samples were obtained from the ongoing ImmuneRACE study (first 160 participants) and from 1,254 subjects provided by 6 global collaborators. Subjects who had been exposed to COVID-19, were actively infected with it, or had recovered from it provided the deeply sampled blood TCRbeta repertoires that made up the dataset. A de-identified subject ID, COVID-19 status, age in years and sex were almost always included in the sample metadata.

TCRbeta CDR3 regions were amplified from genomic DNA by means of the immunoSEQ Assay, a bias-controlled multiplex PCR. Processing in the source paper ran as follows. Nucleated cell counts per sample were estimated from amplification of reference gene primers within the assay. To quantify the absolute abundance of each unique TCRbeta CDR3 rearrangement, sequence reads were collapsed and filtered. For each sample, productive Simpson clonality was calculated by taking the square root of Simpson's diversity index across productive rearrangements. Held by TCRdb, this immuneACCESS table contains in-frame sequences only and omits some clones. Under half of the omission traces to an unresolved V gene where checked; the cause of the rest is unknown. Clonal size and the V and J genes are those of that table, whereas D and trimming came from the DNA. Counted in this sample were 100,000 to 120,000 clones; about 75% of them appeared once. The top ten clones comprise 19% of the sample.

Each collaborating institution followed its own protocols to collect whole blood in K2EDTA tubes. For TCRbeta analysis, collaborator samples were shipped as frozen whole blood, as isolated PBMCs, or as DNA extracted from either sample type. The CDR3 has 13 amino acids, counting the end cysteine and phenylalanine. Just CDR3 DNA is preserved here, 39 bases in frame from base 1. V is clipped by 10 bases and J by 1 base, and the sequence between their germline boundaries is 13 bases long. According to the germline V gene, CDR1 reads SNHLY and CDR2 reads FYNNEI. The research as a whole found: The amount of clinical and demographic metadata varied by source and participant and was provided uncurated.

The sequence joins TRBV2 to TRBJ1-1; the D segment cannot be called with confidence. Sequenced: peripheral blood. This clonotype originated in a woman aged 65 to 85 with acute or convalescent COVID-19. CDR3 loop: CATRTEGNTEAFF. The nucleotide sequence reads as follows: TGTGCCACCCGGACGGAGGGGAACACTGAAGCTTTCTTT. The variable domain in full, with residues beyond the CDR3 obtained from the reference TRBV2 and TRBJ1-1 genes, is EPEVTQTPSHQVTQMGQEVILRCVPISNHLYFYWYRQILGQKVEFLVSFYNNEISEKSEIFDDQFSVERPDGSNFTLKIRSTKLEDSAMYFCATRTEGNTEAFFGQGTRLTVV.